This T cell receptor beta chain was observed in a study of PD-1 blockade in classical Hodgkin lymphoma. Findings and caveats of the study: A significant rise in TCR diversity by C4D1 was seen for CD4+ but not CD8+ cells. For complete responders, baseline diversity was comparable to that of newly diagnosed patients.

All trial patients relapsed after autologous stem cell transplantation. Generated by immunoSEQ multiplex PCR, the TCRdb table keeps only in-frame clones and is missing some. The sample has fewer than 30,000 clones; roughly 82% are singletons. Germline V CDR1 and CDR2: MNHEY, SVGAGI. Trimming removed 2 bases at V and 5 bases at J, with 18 bases between. CDR3 length: 16 residues. With respect to this clone: What it recognizes is unknown.

The origin of this receptor is a human donor with classical Hodgkin lymphoma. This chain uses TRBV6-5 with TRBJ2-5; D is unclear. The sample here was peripheral blood mononuclear cells (PBMCs), taken before the second cycle of nivolumab. This chain's CDR3 is CASSYRNSFREETQYF. CDR3 coding DNA: TGTGCCAGCAGTTACAGAAACAGCTTTCGCGAGGAGACCCAGTACTTC.